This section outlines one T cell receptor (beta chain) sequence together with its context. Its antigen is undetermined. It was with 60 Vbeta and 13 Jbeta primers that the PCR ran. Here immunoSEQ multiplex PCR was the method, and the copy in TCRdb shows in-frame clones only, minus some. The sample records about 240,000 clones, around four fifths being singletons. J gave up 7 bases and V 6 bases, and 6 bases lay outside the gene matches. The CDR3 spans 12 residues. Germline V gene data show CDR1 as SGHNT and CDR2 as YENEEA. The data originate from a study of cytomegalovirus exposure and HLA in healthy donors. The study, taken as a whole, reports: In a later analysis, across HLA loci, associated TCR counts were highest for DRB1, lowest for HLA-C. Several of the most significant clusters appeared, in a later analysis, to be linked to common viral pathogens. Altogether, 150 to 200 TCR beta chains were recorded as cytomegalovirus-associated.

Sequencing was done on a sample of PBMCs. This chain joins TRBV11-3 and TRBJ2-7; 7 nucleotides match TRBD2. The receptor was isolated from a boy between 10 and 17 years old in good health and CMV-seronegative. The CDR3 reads CASSYLGGEQYF. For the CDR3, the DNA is TGTGCCAGCAGTTATCTGGGGGGGGAGCAGTACTTC.